The rows below give T cell receptor beta chains drawn from one sample of a study of blood T cells in healthy people across ages. TCRdb recomputed calls from the 5' RACE reads with MiXCR, one row per CDR3 protein. This sample carries hundreds of thousands of distinct CDR3 sequences, 25% to 30% of them seen once, and the ten largest clones take roughly 17%. The source material was blood. The source of these receptors is a woman aged 80 or over in good health. The CDR3 runs from the conserved cysteine through the conserved F or W. A D gene is named only where the DNA matches it firmly. Clone size is shown for a subset of rows, as once, few, many or a class of expanded clone.

V	D	J	length	size	CDR3	DNA
TRBV2	TRBD2	TRBJ2-7	15	few	CASSGGAGDLWEQYF	TGTGCCAGCAGCGGGGGAGCGGGGGACCTCTGGGAGCAGTACTTC
TRBV7-2	NA	TRBJ1-6	14	few	CASSLAYRNSPLHF	TGTGCCAGCAGCTTAGCATACAGGAATTCACCCCTCCACTTT
TRBV20-1	NA	TRBJ2-7	17	many	CSARGLGRQRGAYEQYF	TGCAGTGCTAGGGGACTGGGCCGCCAGAGAGGGGCCTACGAGCAGTACTTC
TRBV5-1	NA	TRBJ1-2	16	many	CASSFIPKDRSYGYTF	TGCGCCAGCAGCTTTATTCCGAAGGACAGAAGTTATGGCTACACCTTC
TRBV6-2/TRBV6-3	NA	TRBJ2-7	16	many	CASSYSIGGSAHEQYF	TGTGCCAGCAGTTACTCAATCGGAGGTTCGGCCCACGAGCAGTACTTC
TRBV12-3/TRBV12-4	NA	TRBJ2-7	13	NA	CASSLRFGNEQYF	TGTGCCAGCAGTTTAAGGTTTGGGAACGAGCAGTACTTC
TRBV6-5	TRBD1	TRBJ2-5	14	NA	CASSPGQVSGEQYF	TGTGCCAGCAGTCCGGGACAGGTCAGTGGGGAGCAGTACTTC
TRBV4-1	TRBD2	TRBJ2-5	16	NA	CASSQEAAGGSETQYF	TGCGCCAGCAGCCAAGAAGCAGCGGGAGGGTCGGAGACCCAGTACTTC
TRBV20-1	NA	TRBJ1-2	15	NA	CSARDLFGGYYGYTF	TGCAGTGCTAGAGATCTCTTCGGGGGCTACTATGGCTACACCTTC
TRBV24-1	NA	TRBJ2-1	13	NA	CATSDRGEVEQFF	TGTGCCACCAGTGATCGAGGGGAGGTTGAGCAGTTCTTC
TRBV20-1	TRBD2	TRBJ2-1	15	many	CSARPSGSSYNEQFF	TGCAGTGCAAGACCTAGCGGTAGCTCCTACAATGAGCAGTTCTTC
TRBV7-8	TRBD2	TRBJ2-1	17	NA	CASSLAISGAGGYEQFF	TGTGCCAGCAGCCTTGCTATTAGCGGGGCCGGGGGCTATGAGCAGTTCTTC
TRBV21-1	NA	TRBJ1-6	17	NA	CASSKGKQGADNSPLHF	TGTGCCAGCAGCAAAGGAAAACAGGGGGCTGATAATTCACCCCTCCACTTT
TRBV5-1	NA	TRBJ1-4	16	few	CASSPAVAATNEKLFF	TGCGCCAGCAGCCCCGCGGTCGCTGCAACTAATGAAAAACTGTTTTTT
TRBV30	NA	TRBJ2-6	18	NA	CAWSVLLGGGTGTNVLTF	TGTGCCTGGAGTGTACTCTTAGGGGGAGGTACAGGGACCAACGTCCTGACTTTC
TRBV9	NA	TRBJ2-3	16	NA	CASSAPSALHTDTQYF	TGTGCCAGCAGCGCCCCCAGCGCGCTACACACAGATACGCAGTATTTT
TRBV12-3/TRBV12-4	NA	TRBJ2-7	15	many	CASSLSGSYSYEQYF	TGTGCCAGCAGTTTGAGTGGGAGCTACTCCTACGAGCAGTACTTC
TRBV20-1	NA	TRBJ2-5	11	NA	CSALPGETQYF	TGCAGTGCGTTACCAGGGGAGACCCAGTACTTC
TRBV7-2	NA	TRBJ1-1	15	NA	CASSGPGRTNTEAFF	TGTGCCAGCAGCGGGCCGGGACGGACTAACACTGAAGCTTTCTTT
TRBV7-2	NA	TRBJ2-7	17	many	CASSSYPDRLSPYEQYF	TGTGCCAGCAGCTCATACCCGGACCGCTTATCCCCCTACGAGCAGTACTTC
TRBV6-2/TRBV6-3	TRBD1	TRBJ2-7	15	few	CASSRGTARSYEQYF	TGTGCCAGCAGTAGAGGGACAGCACGTTCCTACGAGCAGTACTTC
TRBV28	NA	TRBJ2-5	12	many	CASSTGQETQYF	TGTGCCAGCAGCACCGGGCAAGAGACCCAGTACTTC